This T cell receptor beta chain was retrieved from a study of blood T cell repertoires in COVID-19. Study summary: The samples span acute and convalescent COVID-19 from the United States, Italy and Spain.

In the original analysis: Counts of nucleated cells, estimated from reference gene primer amplification, were obtained. Repertoires were generated with immunoSEQ multiplex PCR, while TCRdb's copy carries only in-frame clones and drops some. For V, J and clone size, that table is used; D and trimming come from the DNA. The sample shows 380,000 or so clones, more than 70% of them seen only once. The CDR3 sequence is 13 residues long. Losses at the gene ends were 8 bases for V and 4 bases for J; bases not matched to a gene: 3. Germline loops: CDR1 MDHEN, CDR2 SYDVKM. This receptor was identified in a man aged 30-40 years who had recovered from COVID-19. The sequenced sample consisted of PBMCs or T cells enriched from blood (not recorded which). The chain joins TRBV28 to TRBJ1-4; 8 positions match TRBD1. For the CDR3, the DNA is TGTGCCAGCCAGGGACAGGTTAATGAAAAACTGTTTTTT. Amino acid sequence: CASQGQVNEKLFF.